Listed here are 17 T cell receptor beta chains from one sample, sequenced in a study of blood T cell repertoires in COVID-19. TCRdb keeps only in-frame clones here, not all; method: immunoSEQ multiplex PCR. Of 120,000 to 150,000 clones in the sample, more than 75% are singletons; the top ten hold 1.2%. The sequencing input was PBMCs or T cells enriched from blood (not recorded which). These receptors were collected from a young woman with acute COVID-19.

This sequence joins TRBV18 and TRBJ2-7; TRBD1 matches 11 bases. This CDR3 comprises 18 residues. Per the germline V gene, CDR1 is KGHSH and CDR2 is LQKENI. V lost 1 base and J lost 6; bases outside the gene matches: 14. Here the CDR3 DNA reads TGTGCCAGCTCACCACGACTTGGAGGGACAGGGGGGAGTCGCGAGCAGTACTTC. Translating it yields CASSPRLGGTGGSREQYF.

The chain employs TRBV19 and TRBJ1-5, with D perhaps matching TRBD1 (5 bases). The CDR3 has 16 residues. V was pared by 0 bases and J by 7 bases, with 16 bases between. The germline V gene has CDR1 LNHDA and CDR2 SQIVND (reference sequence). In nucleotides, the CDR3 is TGTGCCAGTAGTATAGATTATTTGACAGCGTTACAGCCCCAGCATTTT. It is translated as CASSIDYLTALQPQHF.

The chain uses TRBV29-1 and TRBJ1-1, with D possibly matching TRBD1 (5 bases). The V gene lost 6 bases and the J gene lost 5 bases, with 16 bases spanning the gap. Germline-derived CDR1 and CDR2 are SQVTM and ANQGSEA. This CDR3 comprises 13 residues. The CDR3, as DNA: TGCAGCGTAGAGAGTGGGGCTGGGACTGAAGCTTTCTTT. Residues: CSVESGAGTEAFF.

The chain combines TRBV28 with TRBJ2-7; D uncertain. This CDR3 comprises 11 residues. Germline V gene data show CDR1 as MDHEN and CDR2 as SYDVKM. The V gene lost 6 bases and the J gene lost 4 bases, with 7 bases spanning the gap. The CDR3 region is CASSRRYEQYF. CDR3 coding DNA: TGTGCCAGCAGCCGGAGATACGAGCAGTACTTC.

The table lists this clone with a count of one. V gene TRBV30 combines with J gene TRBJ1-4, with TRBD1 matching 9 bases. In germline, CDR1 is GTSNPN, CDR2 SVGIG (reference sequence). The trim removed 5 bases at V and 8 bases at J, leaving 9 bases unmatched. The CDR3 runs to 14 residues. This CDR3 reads CAWGRTGEGEKLFF. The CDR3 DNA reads TGTGCCTGGGGTCGGACAGGGGAAGGGGAAAAACTGTTTTTT.

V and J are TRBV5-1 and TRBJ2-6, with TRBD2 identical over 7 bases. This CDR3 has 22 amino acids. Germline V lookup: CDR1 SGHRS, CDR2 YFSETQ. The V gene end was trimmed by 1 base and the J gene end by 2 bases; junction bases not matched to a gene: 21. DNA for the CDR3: TGCGCCAGCAGCTTGCTAACGATGGGGATTGGGGAGGGGTGGACTGGGGCCAACGTCCTGACTTTC. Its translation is CASSLLTMGIGEGWTGANVLTF.

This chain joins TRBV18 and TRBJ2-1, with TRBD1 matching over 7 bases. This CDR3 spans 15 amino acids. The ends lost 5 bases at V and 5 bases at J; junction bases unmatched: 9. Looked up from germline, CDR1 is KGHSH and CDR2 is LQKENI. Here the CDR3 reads CASSRSGTANNEQFF. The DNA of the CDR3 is TGTGCCAGCTCAAGGTCCGGGACAGCCAACAATGAGCAGTTCTTC. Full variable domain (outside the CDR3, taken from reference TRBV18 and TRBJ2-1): NAGVMQNPRHLVRRRGQEARLRCSPMKGHSHVYWYRQLPEEGLKFMVYLQKENIIDESGMPKERFSAEFPKEGPSILRIQQVVRGDSAAYFCASSRSGTANNEQFFGPGTRLTVL.

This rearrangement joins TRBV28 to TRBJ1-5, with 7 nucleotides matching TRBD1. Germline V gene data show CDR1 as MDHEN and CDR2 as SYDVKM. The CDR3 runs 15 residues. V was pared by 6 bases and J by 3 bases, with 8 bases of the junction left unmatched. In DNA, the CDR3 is TGTGCCAGCAGATCTCCGGGACAGAACAATCAGCCCCAGCATTTT. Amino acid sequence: CASRSPGQNNQPQHF.

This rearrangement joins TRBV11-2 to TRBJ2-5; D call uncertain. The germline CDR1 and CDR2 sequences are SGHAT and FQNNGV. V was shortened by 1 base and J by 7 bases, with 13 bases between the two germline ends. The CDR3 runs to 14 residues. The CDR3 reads CASSLGNSPPTQYF. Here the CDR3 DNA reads TGTGCCAGCAGCTTAGGGAACAGCCCGCCGACCCAGTACTTC.

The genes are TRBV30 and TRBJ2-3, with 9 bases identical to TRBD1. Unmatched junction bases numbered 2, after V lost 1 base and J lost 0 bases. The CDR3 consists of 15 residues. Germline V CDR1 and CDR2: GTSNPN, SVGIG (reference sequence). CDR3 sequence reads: CAWSGGTGSTDTQYF. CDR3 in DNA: TGTGCCTGGAGTGGAGGGACAGGGAGCACAGATACGCAGTATTTT.

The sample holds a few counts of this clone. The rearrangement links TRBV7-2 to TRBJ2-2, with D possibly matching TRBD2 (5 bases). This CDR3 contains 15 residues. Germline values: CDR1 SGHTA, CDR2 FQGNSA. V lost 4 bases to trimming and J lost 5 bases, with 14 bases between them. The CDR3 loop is CASSSAGRGTGELFF. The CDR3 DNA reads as TGTGCCAGCAGCTCCGCTGGTCGGGGAACCGGGGAGCTGTTTTTT.

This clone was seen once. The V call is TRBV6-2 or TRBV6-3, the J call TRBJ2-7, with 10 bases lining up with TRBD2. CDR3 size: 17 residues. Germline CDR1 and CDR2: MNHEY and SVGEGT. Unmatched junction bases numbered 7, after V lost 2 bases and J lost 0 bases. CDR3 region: CASSYRVAGGFSYEQYF. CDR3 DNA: TGTGCCAGCAGTTACCGGGTAGCGGGAGGCTTCTCCTACGAGCAGTACTTC.

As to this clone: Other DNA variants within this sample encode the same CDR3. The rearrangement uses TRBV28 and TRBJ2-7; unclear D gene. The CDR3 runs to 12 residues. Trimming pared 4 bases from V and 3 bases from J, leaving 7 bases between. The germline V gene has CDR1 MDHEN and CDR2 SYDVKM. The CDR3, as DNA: TGTGCCAGCAGTTCTACGTACTACGAGCAGTACTTC. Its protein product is CASSSTYYEQYF. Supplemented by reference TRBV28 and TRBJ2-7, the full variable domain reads DVKVTQSSRYLVKRTGEKVFLECVQDMDHENMFWYRQDPGLGLRLIYFSYDVKMKEKGDIPEGYSVSREKKERFSLILESASTNQTSMYLCASSSTYYEQYFGPGTRLTVT.

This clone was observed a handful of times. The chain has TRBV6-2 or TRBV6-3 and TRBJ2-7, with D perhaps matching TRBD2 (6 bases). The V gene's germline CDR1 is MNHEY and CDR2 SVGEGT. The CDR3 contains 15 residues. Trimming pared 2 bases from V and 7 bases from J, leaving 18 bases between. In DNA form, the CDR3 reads TGTGCCAGCAGTTACCATCGGGAGCCCTGGAGAGAGCAGTACTTC. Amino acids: CASSYHREPWREQYF.

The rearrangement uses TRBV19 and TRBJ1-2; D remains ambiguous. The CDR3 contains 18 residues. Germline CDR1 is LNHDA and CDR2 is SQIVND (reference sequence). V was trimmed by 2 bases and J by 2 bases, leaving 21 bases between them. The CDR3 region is CASSITPSSPQRNYGYTF. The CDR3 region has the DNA TGTGCCAGTAGTATAACTCCCTCCTCCCCACAGAGAAACTATGGCTACACCTTC.

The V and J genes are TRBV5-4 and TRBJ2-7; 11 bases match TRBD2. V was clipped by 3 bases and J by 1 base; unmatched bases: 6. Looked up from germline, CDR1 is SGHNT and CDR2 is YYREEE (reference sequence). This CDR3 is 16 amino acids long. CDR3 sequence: CASSSGLAEASYEQYF. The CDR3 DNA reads TGTGCCAGCAGCTCGGGACTAGCGGAGGCATCCTACGAGCAGTACTTC.

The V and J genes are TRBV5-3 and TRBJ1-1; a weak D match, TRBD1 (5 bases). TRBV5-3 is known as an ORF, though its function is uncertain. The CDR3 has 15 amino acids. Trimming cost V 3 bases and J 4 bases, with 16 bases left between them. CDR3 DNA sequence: TGTGCCAGAAGCTCTGAGGGCAGGGAGGTCACTGAAGCTTTCTTT. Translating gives CARSSEGREVTEAFF.